Listed here are 20 T cell receptor beta chains from one sample, sequenced in a study of T cells in localized non-small cell lung cancer. The repertoire was sequenced with immunoSEQ multiplex PCR; TCRdb's copy has only in-frame clones and lacks some. The sample lists about 82,000 clones, 80% seen once, with about 19% in the top ten. The material sequenced was PBMCs, taken before any cancer treatment. Receptors originate from a man between 40 and 70 years old with stage II squamous cell lung carcinoma.

V and J are TRBV30 and TRBJ1-2; D remains unclear. Per germline, CDR1 GTSNPN and CDR2 SVGIG (reference sequence). The CDR3 length is 11 residues. Trimming took 1 base from V and 8 from J, leaving 8 bases between them. CDR3 protein: CAWSEGWGYTF. CDR3 nucleotides: TGTGCCTGGAGTGAAGGTTGGGGCTACACCTTC.

This clone was seen just once. The chain combines TRBV28 with TRBJ1-1; no reliable D call. V shed 10 bases and J shed 1 base, with 13 bases lying between them. The germline gives CDR1 MDHEN, CDR2 SYDVKM. This CDR3 spans 13 amino acids. The CDR3 region is CAIQAASNTEAFF. In nucleotides, the CDR3 is TGTGCCATCCAGGCCGCATCGAACACTGAAGCTTTCTTT.

The chain has TRBV19 and TRBJ2-7; no definite D call. Germline CDR1 reads LNHDA; CDR2 reads SQIVND (reference sequence). The ends were cut back, 3 bases at V and 3 bases at J, with 9 bases in the middle. The CDR3 extends over 13 amino acids. CDR3 in DNA: TGTGCCAGTAGTATGGGTCTGATCTACGAGCAGTACTTC. Amino acids: CASSMGLIYEQYF.

This sequence joins TRBV14 and TRBJ2-1; D ambiguous. The CDR3 totals 15 residues. Trimming removed 1 base from V and 0 bases from J, with 7 bases in between. The germline gives CDR1 SGHDN, CDR2 FVKESK. DNA for the CDR3: TGTGCCAGCAGCCAAGGGACGGTCTCCTACAATGAGCAGTTCTTC. Amino acids: CASSQGTVSYNEQFF.

The chain joins TRBV5-1 to TRBJ1-5; D unclear. Germline-derived CDR1 and CDR2 are SGHRS and YFSETQ. The CDR3 totals 16 residues. Trimming shortened V by 0 bases and J by 7 bases, and 17 bases separated the two germline ends. Here the CDR3 DNA reads TGCGCCAGCAGCTTGGCCGGAACTGAGCTCGGACAGCCCCAGCATTTT. Its protein is CASSLAGTELGQPQHF.

This chain joins TRBV28 and TRBJ2-1; no firm D call. V lost 1 base and J 7 bases, leaving 5 bases between the germline ends. The V gene's germline CDR1 is MDHEN and CDR2 SYDVKM. The CDR3 is made up of 12 amino acids. The CDR3 loop is CASSLLTNEQFF. Here the CDR3 DNA reads TGTGCCAGCAGTTTATTAACGAATGAGCAGTTCTTC.

V is TRBV19 and J is TRBJ2-2; 7 nucleotides line up with TRBD2. There are 15 residues in the CDR3. Per the germline V gene, CDR1 is LNHDA and CDR2 is SQIVND (reference sequence). V lost 7 bases and J lost 0; bases outside the gene matches: 5. DNA for the CDR3: TGTGCCAGTAAAAGCGGGAAAACGAACACCGGGGAGCTGTTTTTT. Protein sequence: CASKSGKTNTGELFF.

This clone was detected only once. The chain uses TRBV28 and TRBJ2-7; a possible D gene is TRBD2 (6 bases). This CDR3 comprises 15 residues. V gave up 3 bases and J gave up 1 base, with 13 bases separating them. Germline V gene sequence: CDR1 MDHEN, CDR2 SYDVKM. CDR3 region: CASSFIGTASYEQYF. In DNA, the CDR3 is TGTGCCAGCAGTTTCATAGGGACTGCTTCCTACGAGCAGTACTTC.

This clone appeared a single time. The chain employs TRBV9 and TRBJ2-3, with TRBD2 matching 11 bases. This CDR3 contains 16 residues. Per germline, CDR1 SGDLS and CDR2 YYNGEE. V shed 3 bases and J 4 bases; nucleotides not matched to a gene: 7. CDR3 amino acids: CASSGSGRALADTQYF. In DNA, the CDR3 is TGTGCCAGCAGCGGTAGCGGGAGGGCCTTAGCAGATACGCAGTATTTT.

J is TRBJ2-7 and V is TRBV21-1. TRBV21-1 is tagged as a pseudogene. The CDR3 runs 15 residues. The CDR3 nucleotides read TGTGCCAGCAGCAAAGGGCCTCCTGCCCGCGTCGAGCAGTACTTC. Its protein is CASSKGPPARVEQYF.

This chain links TRBV30 with TRBJ1-1, with 8 bases lining up with TRBD1. This CDR3 region has 13 residues. V shed 6 bases and J 4 bases; nucleotides not matched to a gene: 7. The V gene's germline CDR1 is GTSNPN and CDR2 SVGIG (reference sequence). CDR3 sequence (DNA): TGTGCCTGTCAGGGGGCGGGAGGCACTGAAGCTTTCTTT. This translates into CACQGAGGTEAFF.

The V call is TRBV5-8, the J call TRBJ2-7; D is tentatively TRBD1 or TRBD2 (5 bases each). Germline V lookup: CDR1 SGHTS, CDR2 YDEGEE. Deletions cut 4 bases from V and 0 bases from J, with 14 bases between. The CDR3 extends over 15 amino acids. The CDR3 sequence is CASSPGTASSYEQYF. Here the CDR3 DNA reads TGTGCCAGCAGCCCCGGGACGGCGAGCTCCTACGAGCAGTACTTC.

This clone was detected once. The V and J genes are TRBV4-3 and TRBJ1-3, with 12 bases that match TRBD1. Unmatched junction bases numbered 8, after V lost 0 bases and J lost 5 bases. The CDR3 runs to 18 residues. Germline V gene data show CDR1 as LGHNA and CDR2 as YSLEER. CDR3 residues: CASSQDNWGQGARNTIYF. The DNA for the CDR3 is TGCGCCAGCAGCCAAGATAATTGGGGACAGGGGGCGAGAAACACCATATATTTT.

The V gene is TRBV10-1, the J gene TRBJ2-7; D might be TRBD1 (5 bases). The germline V gene encodes CDR1 WNHNN and CDR2 SYGVQD (reference sequence). V gave up 3 bases and J gave up 5 bases, with 8 bases separating them. CDR3 size: 12 residues. CDR3 sequence: CASSEGRDEQYF. For the CDR3, the DNA is TGCGCCAGCAGTGAAGGCAGGGACGAGCAGTACTTC.

This chain uses TRBV30 with TRBJ1-2; D is unclear. CDR1 and CDR2 (germline): GTSNPN, SVGIG (reference sequence). The CDR3 is 13 amino acids. V gave up 2 bases and J gave up 4 bases, with 11 bases separating them. CDR3 residues: CAWSRGSGYGYTF. The DNA of the CDR3 is TGTGCCTGGAGTCGAGGCTCAGGCTATGGCTACACCTTC.

The chain couples TRBV2 to TRBJ1-6; TRBD1 matches 7 bases. This CDR3 region has 14 residues. V lost 6 bases, J lost 4 bases, and 3 bases stayed unmatched. CDR1 and CDR2 from the germline V gene are SNHLY and FYNNEI. The chain's CDR3 is CASREGQYNSPLHF. For the CDR3, the DNA is TGTGCCAGCAGGGAGGGACAGTATAATTCACCCCTCCACTTT.

The rearrangement joins TRBV20-1 to TRBJ1-2, with no clear D. The CDR3 covers 9 residues. Trimming cost V 5 bases and J 8 bases, with 6 bases left between them. The germline CDR1 and CDR2 sequences are DFQATT and SNEGSKA (reference sequence). The CDR3 DNA sequence: TGCAGTGCTCTGCCCGGCTACACCTTC. Translated, it gives CSALPGYTF.

This chain uses TRBV5-1 with TRBJ2-3; the match to TRBD1 covers 7 bases. Per germline, CDR1 SGHRS and CDR2 YFSETQ. There are 15 residues in the CDR3. With 3 bases clipped from V and 0 bases from J, the junction kept 4 bases outside the gene matches. CDR3 residues: CASSSGDSSTDTQYF. The CDR3 nucleotides are TGCGCCAGCAGCTCCGGGGACAGTAGCACAGATACGCAGTATTTT. Supplemented by reference TRBV5-1 and TRBJ2-3, the full variable domain reads KAGVTQTPRYLIKTRGQQVTLSCSPISGHRSVSWYQQTPGQGLQFLFEYFSETQRNKGNFPGRFSGRQFSNSRSEMNVSTLELGDSALYLCASSSGDSSTDTQYFGPGTRLTVL.

The rearrangement links TRBV10-3 to TRBJ2-3; 8 positions agree with TRBD2. The CDR3 is 15 residues long. Germline V lookup: CDR1 ENHRY, CDR2 SYGVKD. Losses at the gene ends were 8 bases for V and 0 bases for J; bases not matched to a gene: 7. CDR3 sequence: CAIALAGLSTDTQYF. The CDR3 region has the DNA TGTGCCATCGCCCTAGCGGGTTTAAGCACAGATACGCAGTATTTT.

This clone was observed a few times. The chain employs TRBV7-8 and TRBJ1-1, with D unresolved. Per the germline V gene, CDR1 is SGHVS and CDR2 is FQNEAQ. Trimming took off 8 bases at V and 0 bases at J, with 13 bases between the two ends. The CDR3 consists of 14 residues. CDR3: CASREVFMNTEAFF. Here the CDR3 DNA reads TGTGCCAGCCGGGAAGTTTTTATGAACACTGAAGCTTTCTTT.